These 14 T cell receptor beta chains share one sample of origin, sequenced in a study of T cells after posttransplantation cyclophosphamide. Method: immunoSEQ multiplex PCR; TCRdb's copy keeps in-frame clones and lacks some. The sample lists 51,000 or so clones; 85% to 95% were seen once. The sample taken for sequencing was PBMCs. These receptors all come from a woman in her thirties in good health and a related stem cell transplant donor.

The chain recombines TRBV7-9 with TRBJ1-1; D is possibly TRBD1 (5 bases). V was cut by 4 bases and J by 3 bases, with 9 bases left in between. This CDR3 comprises 13 residues. The V gene's germline CDR1 is SEHNR and CDR2 FQNEAQ (reference sequence). The CDR3 nucleotides read TGTGCCAGCAGCTCCAGGGCCGACACTGAAGCTTTCTTT. As protein: CASSSRADTEAFF. The variable domain in full, completed from reference TRBV7-9 and TRBJ1-1, reads DTGVSQNPRHKITKRGQNVTFRCDPISEHNRLYWYRQTLGQGPEFLTYFQNEAQLEKSRLLSDRFSAERPKGSFSTLEIQRTEQGDSAMYLCASSSRADTEAFFGQGTRLTVV.

The rearrangement uses TRBV5-6 and TRBJ1-1; D not certain. The CDR3 runs to 12 residues. Germline-derived CDR1 and CDR2 are SGHDT and YYEEEE. The germline V and J ends were trimmed by 0 bases and 7 bases, with 7 bases remaining between them. The CDR3 region is CASSLAEVEAFF. The CDR3 DNA reads as TGTGCCAGCAGCTTGGCGGAGGTTGAAGCTTTCTTT.

The chain has TRBV7-3 and TRBJ1-1, with 9 bases aligning to TRBD1. Germline values: CDR1 SGHTA, CDR2 FQGTGA. The CDR3 loop spans 16 amino acids. The V and J ends lost 3 bases and 0 bases, in that order; junction bases with no gene match: 5. The DNA of the CDR3 is TGTGCCAGCAGCTTGACAGGGGGTATACTGAACACTGAAGCTTTCTTT. It translates to CASSLTGGILNTEAFF.

This clone showed up just once. The genes are TRBV15 and TRBJ1-5, with 8 bases identical to TRBD1. Germline trimming cut 0 bases from V and 12 bases from J; bases unmatched to any gene: 13. The germline CDR1 and CDR2 sequences are LNHNV and YYDKDF (reference sequence). This CDR3 has 16 residues. The CDR3: CATSRDRAGGRVGQHF. For the CDR3, the DNA is TGTGCCACCAGCAGAGATAGGGCAGGGGGCCGAGTAGGCCAGCATTTT.

The J gene is TRBJ2-3, the V gene TRBV5-4; TRBD2 matches 13 bases. Germline V gene data show CDR1 as SGHNT and CDR2 as YYREEE (reference sequence). V lost 5 bases and J lost 5; bases outside the gene matches: 5. CDR3 length: 15 amino acids. The CDR3 sequence: CASRLAGGPLDTQYF. In DNA form, the CDR3 reads TGTGCCAGCAGACTAGCGGGGGGGCCTTTAGATACGCAGTATTTT.

The chain recombines TRBV6-5 with TRBJ1-2; 7 bases agree with TRBD1. The CDR3 loop spans 15 amino acids. Germline assignment: CDR1 MNHEY and CDR2 SVGAGI. With V trimmed by 6 bases and J by 6 bases, 13 bases remained unmatched. This chain's CDR3 is CASRPQGPQTHGYTF. The CDR3 DNA reads as TGTGCCAGCAGACCACAGGGGCCACAAACCCATGGCTACACCTTC.

DNA of the CDR3: TGTGCCAGCAGCCCGCATAGACAGGGGGCTTCTGAAGCTTTCTTT. It is translated as CASSPHRQGASEAFF. The rearrangement links TRBV7-2 to TRBJ1-1, with 10 bases that match TRBD1. V was clipped by 5 bases and J by 6 bases; unmatched bases: 9. CDR3 size: 15 residues. Germline V gives CDR1 SGHTA, CDR2 FQGNSA.

The chain recombines TRBV18 with TRBJ1-6; D is unclear. The CDR3 runs 14 residues. Trimming removed 4 bases from V and 5 bases from J, with 9 bases in between. Germline CDR1 reads KGHSH; CDR2 reads LQKENI. The CDR3 region has the DNA TGTGCCAGCTCACTGGCGCAGGATAATTCACCCCTCCACTTT. This translates into CASSLAQDNSPLHF.

The rearrangement uses TRBV2 and TRBJ2-2, with 8 positions matching TRBD2. Germline V gene data show CDR1 as SNHLY and CDR2 as FYNNEI. The CDR3 totals 13 residues. Trimming removed 7 bases from V and 7 bases from J; junction bases left unmatched: 5. CDR3 DNA: TGTGCCAGCATAGTGGGGACTAGCGGGGAGCTGTTTTTT. Amino acids: CASIVGTSGELFF. Together with reference TRBV2 and TRBJ2-2, the CDR3 gives the full variable domain: EPEVTQTPSHQVTQMGQEVILRCVPISNHLYFYWYRQILGQKVEFLVSFYNNEISEKSEIFDDQFSVERPDGSNFTLKIRSTKLEDSAMYFCASIVGTSGELFFGEGSRLTVL.

V gene TRBV6-5 combines with J gene TRBJ1-2; the match to TRBD1 covers 11 bases. CDR3 length: 16 amino acids. The ends lost 4 bases at V and 2 bases at J; junction bases unmatched: 6. Germline CDR1 MNHEY, CDR2 SVGAGI. In DNA form, the CDR3 reads TGTGCCAGCAGTTTTGGACAGGGGGCGGGGAACTATGGCTACACCTTC. Its translation: CASSFGQGAGNYGYTF.

CDR3 bases: TGTGCCAGCAGCGCCCCCCGTATGGGCTACACCTTC. Translating gives CASSAPRMGYTF. The V gene is TRBV9, the J gene TRBJ1-2; D is ambiguous. The CDR3 sequence is 12 residues long. V was cut by 3 bases and J by 8 bases, with 11 bases left in between. Germline V gives CDR1 SGDLS, CDR2 YYNGEE.

The chain combines TRBV15 with TRBJ2-3; TRBD2 aligns across 7 bases. V dropped 0 bases and J dropped 0; count of bases not matched to a gene: 12. The CDR3 runs 19 residues. CDR1 and CDR2 from the germline V gene are LNHNV and YYDKDF (reference sequence). The CDR3 DNA reads as TGTGCCACCAGCAGAGATCCAAGATGGGGGGGGTCAAGCACAGATACGCAGTATTTT. Protein product: CATSRDPRWGGSSTDTQYF.

CDR3: CASTRIRDTEAFF. The DNA of the CDR3 is TGTGCCAGCACCAGAATCCGGGACACTGAAGCTTTCTTT. The J gene is TRBJ1-1, the V gene TRBV6-5; the D is unclear. Trimming took 7 bases from V and 3 from J, leaving 12 bases between them. The CDR3 sequence is 13 residues long. The V gene's germline CDR1 is MNHEY and CDR2 SVGAGI.

The chain uses TRBV5-6 and TRBJ2-7; 7 nucleotides line up with TRBD1. Per the germline V gene, CDR1 is SGHDT and CDR2 is YYEEEE. Germline trimming cut 3 bases from V and 3 bases from J; bases unmatched to any gene: 6. The CDR3 is 14 residues long. The DNA of the CDR3 is TGTGCCAGCAGCTCACTCGGGACAGACTACGAGCAGTACTTC. Translated: CASSSLGTDYEQYF. Full variable domain (outside the CDR3, taken from reference TRBV5-6 and TRBJ2-7): DAGVTQSPTHLIKTRGQQVTLRCSPKSGHDTVSWYQQALGQGPQFIFQYYEEEERQRGNFPDRFSGHQFPNYSSELNVNALLLGDSALYLCASSSLGTDYEQYFGPGTRLTVT.